This TCR beta chain was recorded in a study of blood T cells in healthy people across ages. A J-beta primer mix and a sample-barcoded 5' primer were used in a second PCR of roughly 6 to 12 cycles. Each TCR beta cDNA got a 12-nucleotide random molecular identifier. Via MiXCR, TCRdb re-called the 5' RACE reads, giving one row per CDR3 protein. The sample has about 640,000 distinct CDR3 sequences, approximately 50% seen once. Germline lookup yields CDR1 SGHTA and CDR2 FQGNSA. The V and J ends lost 0 bases and 2 bases respectively, with 9 bases between them. This CDR3 comprises 15 residues. Researchers report isolating at least 7 million PBMCs per sample. Broader study findings: Changes seen in expanded clonotypes were possibly confounded by donor CMV status left unknown.

Note on this clonotype: Its antigen is currently unknown.

The sequenced sample consisted of blood. The rearrangement uses TRBV7-2 and TRBJ2-3; D is unclear. The clonotype was recovered from a man aged 60-69 years in good health. The CDR3 region has the DNA TGTGCCAGCAGCTTAGCCCCACTTTTCACAGATACGCAGTATTTT. Translating gives CASSLAPLFTDTQYF.